This TCR beta chain was sequenced during a study of vaccination and CD4 T cells after COVID-19. The Oncomine TCR Beta short-read assay generated sequence data from the DNA of cultured CD4+ T cells. Once CD4+ T cells had been cultured, genomic DNA was extracted from them. In TCRdb, the PCR reads were re-called with MiXCR into one record per CDR3 protein. The data contain some 21,000 distinct CDR3 sequences, around half of them seen just once; the ten biggest clones take up roughly 8.6%. A word on this clonotype: Its antigen is not known.

Germline lookup yields CDR1 SGHTA and CDR2 FQGTGA. The CDR3 is 15 amino acids. Losses at the gene ends were 2 bases for V and 1 base for J; bases not matched to a gene: 3. Treatment specified: roughly 11-day PBMC culture with coronavirus spike peptide pools or control peptides (ViraFEST assay). Sequenced material: CD4+ T cells from blood, cultured in vitro. This TCR derives from a human donor who had recovered from COVID-19. V usage is TRBV7-3 and J usage is TRBJ2-7; 9 nucleotides match TRBD2. The CDR3 DNA sequence: TGTGCCAGCAGCTTAGGCGGGAGGGGGTCCTACGAGCAGTACTTC. Translated: CASSLGGRGSYEQYF. The entire variable domain, with the rest obtained from reference TRBV7-3 and TRBJ2-7, is as follows: GAGVSQTPSNKVTEKGKYVELRCDPISGHTALYWYRQSLGQGPEFLIYFQGTGAADDSGLPNDRFFAVRPEGSVSTLKIQRTERGDSAVYLCASSLGGRGSYEQYFGPGTRLTVT.